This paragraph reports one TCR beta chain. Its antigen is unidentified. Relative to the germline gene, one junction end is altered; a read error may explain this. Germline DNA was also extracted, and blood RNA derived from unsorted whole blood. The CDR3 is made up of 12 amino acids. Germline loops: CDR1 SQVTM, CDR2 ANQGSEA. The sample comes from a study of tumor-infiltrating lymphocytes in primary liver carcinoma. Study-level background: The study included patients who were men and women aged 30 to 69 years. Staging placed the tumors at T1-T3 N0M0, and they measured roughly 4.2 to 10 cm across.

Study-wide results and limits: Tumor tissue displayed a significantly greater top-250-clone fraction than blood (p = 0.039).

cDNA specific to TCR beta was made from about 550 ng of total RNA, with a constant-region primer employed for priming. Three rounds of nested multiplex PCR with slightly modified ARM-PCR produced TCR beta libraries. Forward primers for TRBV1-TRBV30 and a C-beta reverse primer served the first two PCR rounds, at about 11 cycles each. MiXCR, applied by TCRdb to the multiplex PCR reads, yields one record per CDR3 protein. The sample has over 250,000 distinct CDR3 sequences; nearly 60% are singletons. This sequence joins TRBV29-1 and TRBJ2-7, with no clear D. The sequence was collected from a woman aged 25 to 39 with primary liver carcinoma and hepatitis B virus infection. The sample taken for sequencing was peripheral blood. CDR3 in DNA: TGCATCGTTGTGAGACAAGGCTACGAGCAGTACTTC. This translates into CIVVRQGYEQYF.